This TCR beta chain comes out of a study of T cell repertoires in cytomegalovirus infection (dated by TCRdb to the late 2010s). A note on the overall study: The peptide stimulations were aimed at well-studied HLA-B-restricted epitopes as well as recently identified HLA-C-restricted CMV epitopes, whose presentation resists viral immunomodulation. The HLA type of each donor mattered for the analysis, because public TCR beta signatures pointed to carriage of CMV infection along with the matching HLA type.

What the research found in general, with its limitations: In both this cohort and an independent roughly 400-donor cohort, the cumulative frequency of public TCR beta family members distinguished carriers of CMV infection plus the relevant HLA type. In the ex vivo response, HLA-C-restricted CMV-specific TCR beta clonotypes were dominant, and in two of eight donors the single most frequent clonotype came from this HLA-C-restricted group.

The sequencer was an Illumina HiSeq 1500. TCRdb reanalyzed the raw reads on its own, using fastp at Q25 for trimming and MiXCR for clone calling, and kept in-frame beta chains. Each entry is one CDR3 protein sequence, shown with its most common DNA and genes. The sample table lists approximately 990,000 distinct CDR3 sequences, approximately 33% of them with a count of one. In total, the top ten clones hold around an eighth of the sample. Regarding this clonotype: Its antigen specificity is not known. No base-level quality is on record; no much larger clone is a single base apart.

The CDR3 runs 11 residues from the cysteine to the phenylalanine. Only CDR3 DNA remains: 33 bases, in frame from the first base. Via the germline V gene, CDR1 is KGHDR and CDR2 SFDVKD. In light of the paper, this sample's treatment or condition label describes: in vitro stimulation with specific CMV peptide epitopes to enrich CMV-specific T cells. The sequence is built from TRBV24-1 and TRBJ2-7, and the D gene may be TRBD1, 6 bases matching. This clonotype was obtained from a human donor in good health (CMV status not recorded). Some clones in this sample may be carry-over from other donors' samples. The specimen was cultured CD8+ T cells from PBMCs, collected from culture after CMV antigen stimulation. The bases read TGTGCGCAGGGGTTAAGCTACGAGCAGTACTTC. Its protein product is CAQGLSYEQYF.